One sample yielded the 30 T cell receptor beta chains listed below, sequenced in a study of response to subunit inactivated influenza vaccine. From the RT-PCR reads, TCRdb called clonotypes with MiXCR, one entry per CDR3 protein. Of roughly 520,000 distinct CDR3 sequences listed, 25% were seen once; the top ten hold approximately 2%. The source was CD4+ T cells sorted from PBMCs, collected roughly 5 days after vaccination. The receptors were sampled from a man in his forties or fifties who received an inactivated influenza vaccine.

This clonotype was observed at least ten times. This chain links TRBV7-2 with TRBJ2-5, with TRBD2 matching 8 bases. The CDR3 has 13 residues. V trimming: 6 bases; J trimming: 3 bases; junction bases outside the gene matches: 3. CDR1 is SGHTA and CDR2 is FQGNSA in the germline V gene. The chain's CDR3 is CASSRGGKETQYF. The CDR3 DNA reads as TGTGCCAGCAGTCGGGGGGGGAAAGAGACCCAGTACTTC.

Only a few counts were recorded for this clonotype. The chain couples TRBV3-1 to TRBJ2-1; 10 bases map to TRBD2. Germline V lookup: CDR1 LGHDT, CDR2 YNNKEL (reference sequence). The junction had 9 bases not matched to a gene; V was cut back by 1 base and J by 15 bases. The CDR3 spans 14 residues. CDR3 nucleotides: TGTGCCAGCAGCCAAGCCGGGACTAGCGAAACTCTGTTCTTC. Its translation is CASSQAGTSETLFF.

This clonotype has a handful of counts. The chain carries TRBV12-3 or TRBV12-4 and TRBJ2-1; TRBD2 agrees at 10 bases. CDR3 length: 15 amino acids. V was pared by 4 bases and J by 8 bases, with 8 bases of the junction left unmatched. CDR3 sequence reads: CASSSKREGGDEQFF. As DNA, the CDR3 is TGTGCCAGCAGTTCCAAGCGGGAGGGCGGGGATGAGCAGTTCTTC.

The rearrangement joins TRBV7-2 to TRBJ2-1, with D tentatively TRBD2 (5 bases). V lost 1 base to trimming and J lost 12 bases, with 13 bases between them. There are 13 residues in the CDR3. The germline V gene has CDR1 SGHTA and CDR2 FQGNSA. CDR3 nucleotides: TGTGCCAGCAGCTTAGGGGGTAGGGAGAGGCAGTTCTTC. Its protein product is CASSLGGRERQFF.

The rearrangement uses TRBV5-1 and TRBJ1-2, with D uncertain. Trimming shortened V by 0 bases and J by 8 bases, and 11 bases separated the two germline ends. Germline CDR1 reads SGHRS; CDR2 reads YFSETQ. This CDR3 comprises 13 residues. CDR3: CASSLDIGVGYTF. CDR3 bases: TGCGCCAGCAGCTTGGATATCGGGGTGGGCTACACCTTC.

The sample holds a few counts of this clonotype. The chain is built from TRBV5-1 and TRBJ2-2; possibly TRBD2 for D (5 bases). This CDR3 has 13 amino acids. Germline V gene lookup returns CDR1 SGHRS and CDR2 YFSETQ. Deletions cut 1 base from V and 4 bases from J, with 5 bases between. CDR3 sequence: CASSLTSTGELFF. CDR3 nucleotide sequence: TGCGCCAGCAGCTTGACTAGCACCGGGGAGCTGTTTTTT.

The chain has TRBV7-9 and TRBJ2-1; D may be TRBD1 (6 bases). V was pared by 0 bases and J by 13 bases, with 13 bases between. The V gene's germline CDR1 is SEHNR and CDR2 FQNEAQ (reference sequence). CDR3 size: 13 residues. DNA for the CDR3: TGTGCCAGCAGCTTAGCGGTTGGGACATTTCAGTTCTTC. Translation: CASSLAVGTFQFF.

This clonotype was observed a handful of times. This rearrangement joins TRBV4-1 to TRBJ1-5; TRBD1 is a possible D gene (5 bases). The germline V gene has CDR1 MGHRA and CDR2 YSYEKL. The CDR3 loop spans 15 amino acids. The germline V and J ends were trimmed by 0 bases and 3 bases, with 9 bases remaining between them. Here the CDR3 DNA reads TGCGCCAGCAGCCAAGAGGGACTGCCCAATCAGCCCCAGCATTTT. It encodes CASSQEGLPNQPQHF.

This clonotype was recorded a few times. The chain is built from TRBV12-3 or TRBV12-4 and TRBJ2-3, with TRBD2 identical over 8 bases. Trimming cost V 2 bases and J 6 bases; bases outside gene matches: 7. The CDR3 extends over 15 amino acids. CDR3 region: CASSLRRGVGDTQYF. The CDR3 DNA reads TGTGCCAGCAGTTTACGGCGGGGGGTTGGGGATACGCAGTATTTT.

A few counts support this clonotype. The chain employs TRBV29-1 and TRBJ2-5; perhaps TRBD1 as D (5 bases). Looked up from germline, CDR1 is SQVTM and CDR2 is ANQGSEA. The CDR3 extends over 13 amino acids. V lost 4 bases and J lost 4, with 13 bases in between. The CDR3 sequence is CSVVGRAPETQYF. For the CDR3, the DNA is TGCAGCGTTGTTGGCAGGGCCCCAGAGACCCAGTACTTC.

This clonotype appeared a few times. This chain joins TRBV9 and TRBJ2-7, with TRBD1 as a possible D gene (6 bases). Trimming stripped 3 bases from V and 2 bases from J, with 18 bases between. This CDR3 is 16 amino acids long. Germline V gene lookup returns CDR1 SGDLS and CDR2 YYNGEE. The CDR3 coding sequence is TGTGCCAGCAGCGCCCCTGGGGGCAGAATCCCCTACGAGCAGTACTTC. Protein sequence: CASSAPGGRIPYEQYF.

The chain uses TRBV4-2 and TRBJ2-1; tentatively, D is TRBD1 (5 bases). V lost 2 bases and J 1 base, leaving 12 bases between the germline ends. CDR3 length equals 16 residues. Germline V gene lookup returns CDR1 LGHNA and CDR2 YNFKEQ. The CDR3 DNA reads TGTGCCAGCAGCCAATTCGCCCCAGGGTCCTACAATGAGCAGTTCTTC. This gives the protein CASSQFAPGSYNEQFF.

The chain links TRBV4-3 to TRBJ1-2; D not certain. V lost 0 bases and J lost 7, with 9 bases in between. Germline CDR1 and CDR2: LGHNA and YSLEER. The length of the CDR3 is 13 residues. CDR3 nucleotide sequence: TGCGCCAGCAGCCAAGATCGGCTGGTTGGCTACACCTTC. It yields the protein CASSQDRLVGYTF.

The chain recombines TRBV27 with TRBJ2-1, with 7 bases fitting TRBD1. The V gene's germline CDR1 is MNHEY and CDR2 SMNVEV (reference sequence). The CDR3 runs 15 residues. V shed 5 bases and J 6 bases; nucleotides not matched to a gene: 10. CDR3 in amino acids: CASSIGTVLVNEQFF. The CDR3 nucleotides are TGTGCCAGCAGTATCGGGACAGTCTTAGTCAATGAGCAGTTCTTC.

V gene TRBV20-1 combines with J gene TRBJ2-3, with D tentatively TRBD1 or TRBD2 (6 bases each). CDR3 length: 14 residues. The V end lost 5 bases, the J end lost 3 bases, and 15 bases lay between the germline ends. Germline V gives CDR1 DFQATT, CDR2 SNEGSKA (reference sequence). CDR3 in amino acids: CSAGSSGATDTQYF. The CDR3 DNA is TGCAGTGCTGGCTCTTCGGGGGCGACAGATACGCAGTATTTT.

There are a few counts of this clonotype. V and J are TRBV18 and TRBJ1-5; D is unresolved. The V gene lost 3 bases and the J gene lost 4 bases, with 7 bases spanning the gap. This CDR3 has 13 residues. CDR1 and CDR2 from the germline V gene are KGHSH and LQKENI. CDR3 in DNA: TGTGCCAGCTCACCTTCGCCAAATCAGCCCCAGCATTTT. This gives the protein CASSPSPNQPQHF.

There are a few counts of this clonotype. The chain has TRBV29-1 and TRBJ2-7; D is possibly TRBD1 or TRBD2 (6 bases each). The ends were cut back, 6 bases at V and 2 bases at J, with 14 bases in the middle. This CDR3 is built from 13 residues. CDR1 is SQVTM and CDR2 is ANQGSEA in the germline V gene. The CDR3 loop is CSVGGLKPYEQYF. The CDR3 nucleotides read TGCAGCGTCGGGGGCCTCAAACCCTACGAGCAGTACTTC.

The chain links TRBV5-1 to TRBJ2-5; 8 nucleotides line up with TRBD1. The CDR3 is 14 residues long. Germline CDR1 is SGHRS and CDR2 is YFSETQ. The trim removed 4 bases at V and 3 bases at J, leaving 5 bases unmatched. Here the CDR3 DNA reads TGCGCCAGCAGCATGGGACAGGTGGAAGAGACCCAGTACTTC. It encodes CASSMGQVEETQYF. Full variable domain (missing parts from reference TRBV5-1 and TRBJ2-5): KAGVTQTPRYLIKTRGQQVTLSCSPISGHRSVSWYQQTPGQGLQFLFEYFSETQRNKGNFPGRFSGRQFSNSRSEMNVSTLELGDSALYLCASSMGQVEETQYFGPGTRLLVL.

This clonotype was seen a handful of times. The genes are TRBV20-1 and TRBJ1-4, with a possible D match to TRBD1 (6 bases). Trimming cost V 1 base and J 8 bases, with 17 bases left between them. The CDR3 consists of 15 residues. The V gene's germline CDR1 is DFQATT and CDR2 SNEGSKA (reference sequence). The CDR3 nucleotides are TGCAGTGCTAGAGGGCTGAAACAGGGATACGAAAAACTGTTTTTT. The encoded protein is CSARGLKQGYEKLFF.

The chain combines TRBV20-1 with TRBJ1-2; TRBD1 might be the D (6 bases). The CDR3 covers 13 residues. The V gene lost 6 bases and the J gene lost 1 base, with 12 bases spanning the gap. Per the germline V gene, CDR1 is DFQATT and CDR2 is SNEGSKA (reference sequence). In DNA, the CDR3 is TGCAGTGCCGCAGGGGTTGTTAACTATGGCTACACCTTC. This encodes CSAAGVVNYGYTF.

The chain employs TRBV20-1 and TRBJ2-5; TRBD2 aligns across 7 bases. The CDR3 length is 13 residues. Germline loops: CDR1 DFQATT, CDR2 SNEGSKA (reference sequence). V dropped 3 bases and J dropped 6; count of bases not matched to a gene: 7. The CDR3 nucleotides read TGCAGTGCTAGCTTGCTAGCGGAAAAGACCCAGTACTTC. Its protein is CSASLLAEKTQYF.

The chain recombines TRBV16 with TRBJ1-2; TRBD1 aligns across 10 bases. The CDR3 is made up of 15 amino acids. V lost 0 bases and J lost 4; bases outside the gene matches: 2. The germline V gene has CDR1 KGHSY and CDR2 FQNENV. The CDR3 spells CASSQSGQGVYGYTF. In DNA, the CDR3 is TGTGCCAGCAGCCAATCCGGACAGGGGGTCTATGGCTACACCTTC.

The CDR3 spells CASRVAGAPYNEQFF. The CDR3 nucleotides read TGTGCCAGCCGCGTAGCGGGAGCCCCCTACAATGAGCAGTTCTTC. The chain joins TRBV28 to TRBJ2-1; TRBD2 agrees at 9 bases. The CDR3 covers 15 residues. Per the germline V gene, CDR1 is MDHEN and CDR2 is SYDVKM. V trimming: 8 bases; J trimming: 2 bases; junction bases outside the gene matches: 7.

CDR3: CASSSWGGSYNEQFF. CDR3 nucleotide sequence: TGTGCCAGCAGTTCTTGGGGGGGTTCCTACAATGAGCAGTTCTTC. The chain combines TRBV12-3 or TRBV12-4 with TRBJ2-1; 7 nucleotides match TRBD2. The CDR3 is made up of 15 amino acids. The J segment lost 1 base and the V segment lost 4 bases, leaving 4 bases of the junction unmatched.

The gene calls are TRBV29-1 and TRBJ2-7; TRBD2 agrees at 8 bases. The V gene end was trimmed by 4 bases and the J gene end by 6 bases; junction bases not matched to a gene: 14. The CDR3 is 15 residues long. Germline CDR1 reads SQVTM; CDR2 reads ANQGSEA. The CDR3 reads CSVVSAGGRPFEQYF. The CDR3 DNA is TGCAGCGTTGTGTCGGCGGGAGGACGGCCTTTCGAGCAGTACTTC.

The rearrangement uses TRBV20-1 and TRBJ2-1; the match to TRBD2 covers 12 bases. V shed 0 bases, J shed 3 bases, and the junction held 15 bases outside the gene matches. This CDR3 region has 20 residues. Germline CDR1 reads DFQATT; CDR2 reads SNEGSKA (reference sequence). The CDR3 spells CSARDLGLAGGIALYNEQFF. CDR3 sequence (DNA): TGCAGTGCTAGAGATCTCGGGCTAGCGGGAGGGATAGCCCTCTACAATGAGCAGTTCTTC.

This chain uses TRBV9 with TRBJ2-1, with 7 bases matching TRBD2. The CDR3 is 16 amino acids. The ends lost 5 bases at V and 3 bases at J; junction bases unmatched: 11. Germline values: CDR1 SGDLS, CDR2 YYNGEE. The CDR3 nucleotides read TGTGCCAGCAGTGCCCGGGTAGCGGGCGTCTACAATGAGCAGTTCTTC. It yields the protein CASSARVAGVYNEQFF.

The chain links TRBV5-6 to TRBJ2-7, with 7 bases identical to TRBD2. Germline lookup yields CDR1 SGHDT and CDR2 YYEEEE. This CDR3 is 13 amino acids long. Trimming removed 8 bases from V and 8 bases from J; junction bases left unmatched: 13. Written as DNA, the CDR3 is TGTGCCAGTTCATGGGGGGGACGCGTAAAGCAGTACTTC. Protein product: CASSWGGRVKQYF.

This clonotype was counted only a few times. The V call is TRBV5-1, the J call TRBJ2-7; D is perhaps TRBD1 (6 bases). There are 14 residues in the CDR3. V was cut by 5 bases and J by 4 bases, with 16 bases left in between. CDR1 is SGHRS, CDR2 YFSETQ, per germline. CDR3 in DNA: TGCGCCAGCAGTACCTCCGGGACAAATTACGAGCAGTACTTC. Its translation is CASSTSGTNYEQYF.

This clonotype has a handful of counts. The CDR3: CSAWPLAGYNEQFF. CDR3 nucleotides: TGCAGTGCTTGGCCGCTAGCGGGGTACAATGAGCAGTTCTTC. This sequence joins TRBV20-1 and TRBJ2-1; TRBD2 aligns across 9 bases. Germline-derived CDR1 and CDR2 are DFQATT and SNEGSKA (reference sequence). The CDR3 consists of 14 residues. Losses at the gene ends were 5 bases for V and 4 bases for J; bases not matched to a gene: 6.